A single TCR beta chain is shown here with its context. As yet, its antigen is unknown. The junction shows a germline mismatch at one end, possibly a read error. As for time point: sample taken at primary tumor resection. Samples came from 72 TRACERx patients with untreated early-stage lung cancer. The sequenced material consisted of unsorted whole RNA from tumor, nontumor lung or frozen PBMC. The sample is drawn from a study of spatial heterogeneity in lung cancer. Study-wide background: There was a strong correlation between the counts of TCR transcripts measured in tumor regions and a T cell transcriptional module score that was calculated from matched bulk RNA-seq. Study findings and constraints: The number of expanded tumor alpha and beta chains correlated with mutation number.

Individual TCR cDNA molecules each bore their own unique molecular identifier. TCRdb reprocessed the 5' RACE reads with MiXCR, giving one entry per CDR3 protein. The profile shows some 18,000 distinct CDR3 sequences, about 7.5% of them singletons. Material: lung tumor tissue, obtained at surgery. The TCR comes from a male donor with early-stage non-small cell lung cancer.

CDR3 in DNA: TGCGCCAACAGTGTCTTAAGGAGCCTACAAGAGACCCAGTACTTC. As protein: CANSVLRSLQETQYF. The chain employs TRBV23-1 and TRBJ2-5, with no clear D. TRBV23-1 is placed among ORFs of uncertain function. CDR3 length: 15 residues.